This T cell receptor (beta chain) comes out of a study of cytomegalovirus exposure and HLA in healthy donors. Study-level findings and limits: The study recorded 164 TCR beta chains that were cytomegalovirus-associated.

TCRdb keeps only in-frame clones here, not all; method: immunoSEQ multiplex PCR. The sample yields hundreds of thousands of clones, more than 80% seen once. This clone was counted a single time. Its antigen is unknown. Source material: PBMCs. The sequence was collected from a woman aged 18-29 years in good health and CMV-seronegative.

The CDR3 region has the DNA TGTGCCAGCAGTTACGATACTAGCGGGGGGCGTGAGCAGTTCTTC. It encodes CASSYDTSGGREQFF. The genes are TRBV6-5 and TRBJ2-1; 12 bases align to TRBD2. The CDR3 sequence is 15 residues long. The ends lost 2 bases at V and 9 bases at J; junction bases unmatched: 5. CDR1 MNHEY and CDR2 SVGAGI come from the germline V gene.